What follows is one TCR beta chain and its context. This clone was observed a few times. Its cognate antigen has yet to be identified. No quality values exist for individual bases; no much larger clone is one base distant. According to the germline V gene, CDR1 reads ENHRY and CDR2 reads SYGVKD. The trim is 3 bases for V and 3 bases for J, with a gap of 2 bases between the germline ends. From the cysteine up to the phenylalanine, the CDR3 has a length of 12 residues. Of the read, only the CDR3 DNA is kept; its 36 bases are in frame from base 1. Using bias-controlled multiplex PCR with the immunoSEQ v3 hsTCRB kit, the TCR beta CDR3 regions were amplified from genomic DNA. TCR libraries were sequenced on an Illumina NextSeq 500 to about 2 million read pairs for survey level or about 5-6.5 million for deep level. The original methods were these. Clonality was reported by immunoSEQ Analyzer software, which also assigned V, D and J genes and filtered out non-productive sequences. Repertoires of infused TIL and blood were compared using productive Simpson clonality and the Morisita overlap index of productive TRB rearrangements. Absolute clonotype counts in blood were estimated by multiplying the lymphocyte count by the CD3+ fraction and by the productive frequency of the clone. TCRdb took over this immuneACCESS table, retaining in-frame rearrangements with V and J assigned. Such tables are incomplete; in checked studies, under half of the missing clones stem from an unresolved V gene, and the remainder is unexplained. V, J and clone size are taken as reported in that table, and D and trimming were inferred from the DNA itself. The sample includes over 15,000 clones, with roughly 85% observed a single time. Around 7% of the sample goes to the ten largest clones.

The sample belongs to a study of TIL therapy for anti-PD-1-resistant metastatic lung cancer (dated by TCRdb to the early 2020s). Background for the entire study: Before any PD-1/PD-L1 blockade was given, tumors were harvested, nivolumab was then administered, and patients who progressed went on to receive lymphodepletion, an infusion of expanded TIL, and IL-2. Among the enrolled patients, the median age was about 52 years (range roughly 38-85), and the median tumor PD-L1 proportion score was 4.5% to 7.5%. Most of the cohort had lung adenocarcinoma, including a handful of EGFR-mutant tumors and two ALK-rearranged tumors, and half of the patients were either current or former smokers. A median non-synonymous tumor mutation burden of 1.5 mutations per megabase was determined across the cohort by whole-exome sequencing. T cell receptor beta sequencing of tumor and peripheral blood served to follow clonotypes across the tumor, the expanded TIL product, and serial blood samples. The study at large found these results: Clonotypes from the infused TIL partially replaced the baseline peripheral repertoire and then declined over months, and persistence showed no apparent association with response. The study protocol defined all tumor marker inferences as exploratory. Generalizability was limited because the cohort was highly selected, with more treatment-naive, never-smoker and oncogene-addicted patients included than is typical.

This sample's time point label indicates: pre-treatment sample, taken before nivolumab and TIL therapy. Adults with stage 4 NSCLC were enrolled from October 2017 to early 2020 in a dual-center phase I trial. The samples were drawn from an open-label, single-arm phase I trial testing tumor-infiltrating lymphocyte therapy combined with nivolumab in advanced non-small cell lung cancer. Blood mononuclear cells from EDTA tubes were isolated by Ficoll gradient, snap-frozen as pellets, and DNA was extracted with a Qiagen mini-prep kit. The specimen was blood, collected at baseline. The source is a person aged 25 to 85 with non-small cell lung cancer. The V and J segments used are TRBV10-3 and TRBJ2-2; no D segment can be confidently identified. The nucleotide sequence reads as follows: TGTGCCATCAGTGAATACACCGGGGAGCTGTTTTTT. The resulting protein is CAISEYTGELFF.